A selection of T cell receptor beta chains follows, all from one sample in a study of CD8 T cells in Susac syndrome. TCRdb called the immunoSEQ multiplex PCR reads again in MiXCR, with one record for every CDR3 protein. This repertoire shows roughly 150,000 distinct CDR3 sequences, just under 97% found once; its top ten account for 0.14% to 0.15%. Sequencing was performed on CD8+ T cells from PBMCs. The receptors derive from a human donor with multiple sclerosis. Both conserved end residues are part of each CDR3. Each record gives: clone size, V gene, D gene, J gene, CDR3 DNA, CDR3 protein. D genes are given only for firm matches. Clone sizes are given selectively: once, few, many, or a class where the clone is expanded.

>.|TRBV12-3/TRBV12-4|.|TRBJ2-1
TGTGCCAGCAGTACGACAGGTTGGCAGTTCTTC
CASSTTGWQFF
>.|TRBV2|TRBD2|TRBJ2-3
TGTGCCAGCAGTGCCCTAGCGGGGTTCACAGATACGCAGTATTTT
CASSALAGFTDTQYF
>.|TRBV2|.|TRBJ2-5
TGTGCCAGCAGTGACTGGACAGCTCAAGAGACCCAGTACTTC
CASSDWTAQETQYF
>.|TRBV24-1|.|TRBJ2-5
TGTGCCACCAGTGATCCCAAAGGGACCCAGTACTTC
CATSDPKGTQYF
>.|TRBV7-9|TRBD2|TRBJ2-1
TGTGCCAGCAGCGGACTAGCGGATGAGCAGTTCTTC
CASSGLADEQFF
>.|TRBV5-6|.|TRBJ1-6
TGTGCCAGCAGCTTGAGGCGGAGCTCCTATAATTCACCCCTCCACTTT
CASSLRRSSYNSPLHF
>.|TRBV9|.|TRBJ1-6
TGTGCCAGCAGCCCCCGACAGAATTCACCCCTCCACTTT
CASSPRQNSPLHF
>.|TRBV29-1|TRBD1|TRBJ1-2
TGCAGCGTCGACAGGGGGCTCGGTGGCTACACCTTC
CSVDRGLGGYTF
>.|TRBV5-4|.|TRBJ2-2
TGTGCCAGCAGCCCGGAAGGGGCCGGGGAGCTGTTTTTT
CASSPEGAGELFF
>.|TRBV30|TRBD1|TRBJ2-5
TGTGCCTGGAGTGCGGGACAGGGTCTGGAGACCCAGTACTTC
CAWSAGQGLETQYF
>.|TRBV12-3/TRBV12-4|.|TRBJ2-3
TGTGCCAGCAGTTCGAGCGGGGAAAAAGGGGGTACGCAGTATTTT
CASSSSGEKGGTQYF
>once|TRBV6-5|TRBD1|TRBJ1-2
TGTGCCAGCAGGGACAGGGGGCAGAACTATGGCTACACCTTC
CASRDRGQNYGYTF
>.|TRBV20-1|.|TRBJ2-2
TGCAGTGCTAGAGATATCTTGAACACCGGGGAGCTGTTTTTT
CSARDILNTGELFF
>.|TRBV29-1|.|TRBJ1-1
TGCAGCGTTGGGACCCCATTGGGGATGAACACTGAAGCTTTCTTT
CSVGTPLGMNTEAFF
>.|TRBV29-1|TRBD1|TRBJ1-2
TGCAGCGTTGTAGACAGGGGGGCTCATGGCTACACCTTC
CSVVDRGAHGYTF
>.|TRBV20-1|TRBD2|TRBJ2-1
TGCAGTGCTCCCGGACTAGCGGGGGCTAATGAGCAGTTCTTC
CSAPGLAGANEQFF
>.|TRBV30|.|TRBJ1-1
TGTGCCGGGGAGGGAGCAGGGCCTGAAGCTTTCTTT
CAGEGAGPEAFF
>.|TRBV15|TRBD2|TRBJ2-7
TGTGCCACCAGCAGAGATAAGCGCGGGGGGAACTACGAGCAGTACTTC
CATSRDKRGGNYEQYF
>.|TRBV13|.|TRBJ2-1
TGTGCCAGCAGCCCCACAGGGCGAAATGAGCAGTTCTTC
CASSPTGRNEQFF
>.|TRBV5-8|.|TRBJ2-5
TGTGCCAGCAGCTTCCGGACTCCCAGCGGGGAGACCCAGTACTTC
CASSFRTPSGETQYF
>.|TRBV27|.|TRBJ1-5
TGTGCCAGCAGTTTAGCAGCGTCCCACGGGAATCAGCCCCAGCATTTT
CASSLAASHGNQPQHF
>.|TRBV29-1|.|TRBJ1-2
TGCAGCGTTGAAGAAGTGCCCAGGGGCTACACCTTC
CSVEEVPRGYTF
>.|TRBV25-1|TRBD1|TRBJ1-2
TGTGCCAGCAGTGATGCGGACAGGGTTAACACCTTC
CASSDADRVNTF
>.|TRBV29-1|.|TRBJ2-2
TGCAGCGCCCTGGTGCCAGGGAAGAACACCGGGGAGCTGTTTTTT
CSALVPGKNTGELFF
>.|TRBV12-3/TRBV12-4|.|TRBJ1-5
TGTGCCAGCAGTCCACCGTGGCAGCCCCAGCATTTT
CASSPPWQPQHF
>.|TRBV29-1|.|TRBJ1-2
TGCAGCGTTTCCGTAGGGGGTGTGGGCTATGGCTACACCTTC
CSVSVGGVGYGYTF
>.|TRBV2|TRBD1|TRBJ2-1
TGTGCCAGCCGGGACAGGGTTGTGGTTGGGCAGTTCTTC
CASRDRVVVGQFF
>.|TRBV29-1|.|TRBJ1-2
TGCAGCGTTGAAGTCGGCGGCTATGGCTACACCTTC
CSVEVGGYGYTF
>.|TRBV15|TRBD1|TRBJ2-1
TGTGCCACCAGCAGACCAGGACAGGGGCCCTCCTACAATGAGCAGTTCTTC
CATSRPGQGPSYNEQFF
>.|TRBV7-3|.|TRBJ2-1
TGTGCCAGCAGCTTTACCGGCGGGGAGCAGTTCTTC
CASSFTGGEQFF
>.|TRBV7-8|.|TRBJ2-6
TGTGCCAGCACCTATCTTGTCTCTGGGGCCAACGTCCTGACTTTC
CASTYLVSGANVLTF
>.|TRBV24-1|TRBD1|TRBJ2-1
TGTGCCACCAGCAGGGGGTACGACAATGAGCAGTTCTTC
CATSRGYDNEQFF
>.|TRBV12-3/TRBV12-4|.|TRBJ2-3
TGTGCCAGCAGTTTGACACCCAGCACAGATACGCAGTATTTT
CASSLTPSTDTQYF
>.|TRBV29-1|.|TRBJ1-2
TGCAGCGGGGGTCCTTCAGGAGATGGCTACACCTTC
CSGGPSGDGYTF
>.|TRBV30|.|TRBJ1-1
TGTGCCTGGAGTGTAAGTACCACTGAAGCTTTCTTT
CAWSVSTTEAFF
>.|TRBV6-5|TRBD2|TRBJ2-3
TGTGCCAGCAGCCCACTAGCGGGGGGAGATACGCAGTATTTT
CASSPLAGGDTQYF
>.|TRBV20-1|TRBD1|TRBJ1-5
TGCAGTGCTAGACCTCAGGGGGGGAGCAATCAGCCCCAGCATTTT
CSARPQGGSNQPQHF
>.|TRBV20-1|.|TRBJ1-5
TGCAGTGCTAGAGAAGAGGGTTGGGTCCAACAGCCCCAGCATTTT
CSAREEGWVQQPQHF
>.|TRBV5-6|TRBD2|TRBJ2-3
TGTGCCAGCAGCTTGGGGTGGCTAGCGGGCTTTAGCACAGATACGCAGTATTTT
CASSLGWLAGFSTDTQYF
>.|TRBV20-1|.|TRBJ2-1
TGCAGTGCTAGAGAGGTTAGGGAGCAGTTCTTC
CSAREVREQFF
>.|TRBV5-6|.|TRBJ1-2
TGTGCCTCTCAGCGCGGGAAGACCTATGGCTACACCTTC
CASQRGKTYGYTF
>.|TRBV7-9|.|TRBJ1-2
TGTGCCAGCGGTGGGATTTGGTATGGCTACACCTTC
CASGGIWYGYTF
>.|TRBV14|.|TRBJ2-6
TGTGCCAGCAGCCAGGAACAGTCAATCTCTGGGGCCAACGTCCTGACTTTC
CASSQEQSISGANVLTF
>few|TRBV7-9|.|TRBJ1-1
TGTGCCAGCAGGGAGGGAACTGAAGCTTTCTTT
CASREGTEAFF
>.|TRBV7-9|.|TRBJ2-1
TGTGCCAGCAGCGACGGGACGGTCCCCTACAATGAGCAGTTCTTC
CASSDGTVPYNEQFF
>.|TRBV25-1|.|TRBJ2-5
TGTGCCTCCTCCAACGACTACCAAGAGACCCAGTACTTC
CASSNDYQETQYF
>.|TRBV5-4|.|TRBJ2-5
TGTGCCGACCGGGAAATGGGGGACCAAGAGACCCAGTACTTC
CADREMGDQETQYF
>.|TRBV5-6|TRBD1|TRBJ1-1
TGTGCCAGCGGACAGGTGAACACTGAAGCTTTCTTT
CASGQVNTEAFF
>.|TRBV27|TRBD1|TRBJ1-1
TGTGCCAGCAGTCCGAGTACAGGGGGCTGGACTGAAGCTTTCTTT
CASSPSTGGWTEAFF
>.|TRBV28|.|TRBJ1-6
TGTGCCAGCAGTTTCGTCACGGGGGTTCTGGCACCCCTCCACTTT
CASSFVTGVLAPLHF